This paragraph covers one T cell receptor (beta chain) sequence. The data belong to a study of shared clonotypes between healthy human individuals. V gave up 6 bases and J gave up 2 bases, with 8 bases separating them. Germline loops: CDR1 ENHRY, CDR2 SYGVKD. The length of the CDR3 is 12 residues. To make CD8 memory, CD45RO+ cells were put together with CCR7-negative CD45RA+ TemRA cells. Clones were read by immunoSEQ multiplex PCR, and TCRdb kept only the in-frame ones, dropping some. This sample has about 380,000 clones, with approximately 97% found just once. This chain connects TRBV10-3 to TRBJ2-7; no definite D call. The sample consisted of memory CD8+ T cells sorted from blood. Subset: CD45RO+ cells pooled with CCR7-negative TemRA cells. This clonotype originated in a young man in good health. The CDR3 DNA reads TGTGCCATCAGCCTAAAAACCTACGAGCAGTACTTC. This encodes CAISLKTYEQYF.